These 26 T cell receptor beta chains originate from one sample sequenced in a study of T cells in Graves' hyperthyroidism and ophthalmopathy. Amplification of TCR beta CDR3 regions used RNA as the template. The HTBI primer set drove a first-round RT-PCR of the TCR CDR3. Each CDR3 protein gets one entry after TCRdb re-called the multiplex PCR reads with MiXCR. This table has 400,000 or so distinct CDR3 sequences, roughly 15% appearing once. Material for sequencing was blood. Receptors were obtained from a woman in her sixties or seventies with Graves' ophthalmopathy.

The table lists this clonotype with many counts. The chain combines TRBV4-1 with TRBJ2-6; D possibly corresponds to TRBD1 (5 bases). CDR3 length equals 16 residues. CDR1 and CDR2 from the germline V gene are MGHRA and YSYEKL. Trimming cost V 4 bases and J 0 bases, with 10 bases left between them. CDR3 in amino acids: CASSPTGSSGANVLTF. CDR3 coding DNA: TGCGCCAGCAGCCCTACAGGTAGCTCTGGGGCCAACGTCCTGACTTTC.

The table lists this clonotype with many counts. For the CDR3, the DNA is TGTGCCAGCAGGAAGGGCGGGACGAGCTCCTACAATGAGCAGTTCTTC. Residues: CASRKGGTSSYNEQFF. The rearrangement joins TRBV7-2 to TRBJ2-1; possibly TRBD2 for D (6 bases). V was trimmed by 6 bases and J by 0 bases, leaving 15 bases between them. In germline, CDR1 is SGHTA, CDR2 FQGNSA. The CDR3 runs 16 residues.

The chain joins TRBV7-9 to TRBJ2-1; D might be TRBD2 (6 bases). There are 17 residues in the CDR3. Trimming cost V 1 base and J 0 bases, with 13 bases left between them. From germline, CDR1 is SEHNR and CDR2 FQNEAQ (reference sequence). Here the CDR3 reads CASSLEIAASSYNEQFF. CDR3 DNA sequence: TGTGCCAGCAGCTTAGAAATAGCGGCGAGCTCCTACAATGAGCAGTTCTTC.

This clonotype was found a few times. The chain recombines TRBV7-9 with TRBJ1-5; D is unclear. Germline CDR1 reads SEHNR; CDR2 reads FQNEAQ (reference sequence). CDR3 length equals 12 residues. V lost 1 base and J lost 7, with 5 bases in between. As DNA, the CDR3 is TGTGCCAGCAGCTTAGGGTGGCAGCCCCAGCATTTT. Protein product: CASSLGWQPQHF.

The chain recombines TRBV20-1 with TRBJ2-3; 12 positions agree with TRBD2. The germline V gene encodes CDR1 DFQATT and CDR2 SNEGSKA (reference sequence). The length of the CDR3 is 18 residues. V lost 0 bases and J lost 6; bases outside the gene matches: 13. The CDR3 reads CSARDLTSGSGNLDTQYF. In nucleotides, the CDR3 is TGCAGTGCTAGAGATTTGACTAGCGGGAGTGGGAATTTGGATACGCAGTATTTT.

This clonotype was seen a few times. This chain connects TRBV5-6 to TRBJ2-2; D is unresolved. This CDR3 contains 14 residues. V gave up 2 bases and J gave up 1 base, with 6 bases separating them. The germline V gene has CDR1 SGHDT and CDR2 YYEEEE. Here the CDR3 reads CASSFVENTGELFF. In DNA, the CDR3 is TGTGCCAGCAGCTTCGTGGAGAACACCGGGGAGCTGTTTTTT.

This clonotype was seen a handful of times. CDR3 in amino acids: CASSSRTGSEQYF. The CDR3 DNA reads as TGTGCCAGTAGTTCCCGGACAGGATCCGAGCAGTACTTC. The rearrangement links TRBV11-2 to TRBJ2-7, with 7 bases fitting TRBD1. The junction had 11 bases not matched to a gene; V was cut back by 9 bases and J by 6 bases. CDR1 and CDR2 from the germline V gene are SGHAT and FQNNGV. The CDR3 spans 13 residues. The whole variable domain, remainder taken from reference TRBV11-2 and TRBJ2-7, is EAGVAQSPRYKIIEKRQSVAFWCNPISGHATLYWYQQILGQGPKLLIQFQNNGVVDDSQLPKDRFSAERLKGVDSTLKIQPAKLEDSAVYLCASSSRTGSEQYFGPGTRLTVT.

This clonotype was seen many times. V is TRBV7-2 and J is TRBJ2-3; 8 bases line up with TRBD2. Per the germline V gene, CDR1 is SGHTA and CDR2 is FQGNSA. V was clipped by 5 bases and J by 1 base; unmatched bases: 5. The CDR3 extends over 15 amino acids. DNA for the CDR3: TGTGCCAGCAGCCGGACCGGGGGGGGCACAGATACGCAGTATTTT. As protein: CASSRTGGGTDTQYF. The variable domain in full, with the rest retrieved from reference TRBV7-2 and TRBJ2-3, is GAGVSQSPSNKVTEKGKDVELRCDPISGHTALYWYRQSLGQGLEFLIYFQGNSAPDKSGLPSDRFSAERTGGSVSTLTIQRTQQEDSAVYLCASSRTGGGTDTQYFGPGTRLTVL.

Comment on this clonotype: A read error is possible here, since a much larger clone lies one base away. The chain has TRBV28 and TRBJ2-1, with D tentatively TRBD1 or TRBD2 (7 bases each). CDR1 and CDR2 (germline): MDHEN, SYDVKM. This CDR3 is built from 15 residues. CDR3 in amino acids: CAGRGGAGGYNEQFF. The CDR3 region has the DNA TGTGCCGGCAGGGGGGGGGCAGGGGGTTACAATGAGCAGTTCTTC.

This clonotype appeared a few times. It may be a read error: a sequence one base away is much more abundant. The rearrangement joins TRBV28 to TRBJ2-7; 12 nucleotides match TRBD1. The germline V gene encodes CDR1 MDHEN and CDR2 SYDVKM. The CDR3 length is 13 residues. The CDR3 nucleotides are TGTGCCAGCAGGGGACAGGGGGCTGGGGAGCAGCACTTC. It is translated as CASRGQGAGEQHF.

The V gene is TRBV10-1, the J gene TRBJ2-7; D perhaps matches TRBD1 (5 bases). CDR3 length equals 17 residues. V shed 3 bases and J shed 0 bases, with 18 bases lying between them. Germline CDR1 reads WNHNN; CDR2 reads SYGVQD (reference sequence). The CDR3 is CASSDGRAERASYEQYF. The CDR3 coding sequence is TGCGCCAGCAGTGACGGCAGGGCAGAGAGAGCCTCCTACGAGCAGTACTTC.

In regard to this clonotype: Its ends do not fully match the called genes, so a read error is possible. V is TRBV5-1 and J is TRBJ2-3; D not resolved. There are 15 residues in the CDR3. Germline V gives CDR1 SGHRS, CDR2 YFSETQ. CDR3 coding DNA: TGCGCCAGCAGCTTGAGTGGCGGCAATACAGATACGCTGTATTTT. Amino acids: CASSLSGGNTDTLYF.

This clonotype was seen ten or more times. The chain joins TRBV11-2 to TRBJ2-1; D is perhaps TRBD2 (6 bases). V was trimmed by 4 bases and J by 10 bases, leaving 11 bases between them. This CDR3 is built from 12 residues. Germline-derived CDR1 and CDR2 are SGHAT and FQNNGV. This CDR3 reads CASSSDYPEQFF. The CDR3 DNA reads as TGTGCCAGCAGCTCGGACTATCCCGAGCAGTTCTTC. Based on the CDR3 plus reference TRBV11-2 and TRBJ2-1, the full variable domain is EAGVAQSPRYKIIEKRQSVAFWCNPISGHATLYWYQQILGQGPKLLIQFQNNGVVDDSQLPKDRFSAERLKGVDSTLKIQPAKLEDSAVYLCASSSDYPEQFFGPGTRLTVL.

This clonotype was seen ten or more times. Sequence at one end of the junction differs from germline and may be a read error. The chain links TRBV5-1 to TRBJ1-6; 7 bases agree with TRBD1. Germline-derived CDR1 and CDR2 are SGHRS and YFSETQ. The CDR3 is made up of 17 amino acids. The CDR3 sequence is CASRLEYMGTVNSPLHF. In DNA form, the CDR3 reads TGCGCCAGCAGATTGGAATACATGGGGACAGTGAATTCACCCCTCCACTTT.

This clonotype showed up many times. The chain couples TRBV28 to TRBJ2-5; 8 positions agree with TRBD2. The V gene's germline CDR1 is MDHEN and CDR2 SYDVKM. The CDR3 sequence is 14 residues long. V lost 7 bases, J lost 0 bases, and 4 bases stayed unmatched. The CDR3 loop reads CASKERGYQETQYF. The CDR3 DNA is TGTGCCAGCAAAGAGCGGGGGTACCAAGAGACCCAGTACTTC.

This clonotype appeared a few times. Here the CDR3 reads CASSQETWGPAYEQYF. The CDR3, as DNA: TGCGCCAGCAGCCAAGAAACCTGGGGACCCGCCTACGAGCAGTACTTC. The chain links TRBV4-1 to TRBJ2-7, with D perhaps given as TRBD1 or TRBD2 (5 bases each). V was clipped by 0 bases and J by 2 bases, with 14 bases between them. Germline-derived CDR1 and CDR2 are MGHRA and YSYEKL. The CDR3 has 16 amino acids.

The chain carries TRBV2 and TRBJ1-4; a weak D match, TRBD1 (5 bases). CDR1 SNHLY and CDR2 FYNNEI come from the germline V gene. V lost 3 bases and J 2 bases, leaving 7 bases between the germline ends. The CDR3 has 14 amino acids. This CDR3 is CASSDRATNEKLFF. The CDR3 region has the DNA TGTGCCAGCAGTGACAGGGCCACTAATGAAAAACTGTTTTTT.

This clonotype was seen a handful of times. The genes are TRBV24-1 and TRBJ2-3, with 9 bases aligning to TRBD2. This CDR3 contains 17 residues. The V segment lost 6 bases and the J segment 5 bases; nucleotides outside the gene matches: 14. Germline CDR1 is KGHDR and CDR2 is SFDVKD. The CDR3 here is CATSNPGGGRAEDTQYF. CDR3 sequence (DNA): TGTGCCACCAGTAACCCTGGGGGCGGGAGGGCCGAAGATACGCAGTATTTT.

The chain has TRBV7-8 and TRBJ2-7; no reliable D call. CDR1 and CDR2 (germline): SGHVS, FQNEAQ. Trimming shortened V by 1 base and J by 7 bases, and 17 bases separated the two germline ends. This CDR3 contains 15 residues. The DNA of the CDR3 is TGTGCCAGCAGCTTAGAGCGTCACCCCCCTTGGGAGCAGTACTTC. Its translation is CASSLERHPPWEQYF.

This clonotype has ten or more counts. V and J are TRBV5-1 and TRBJ2-1; 7 nucleotides agree with TRBD1. Germline CDR1 reads SGHRS; CDR2 reads YFSETQ. Unmatched junction bases numbered 9, after V lost 4 bases and J lost 2 bases. CDR3 length equals 16 residues. CDR3 sequence: CASSAGTGDPYNEQFF. For the CDR3, the DNA is TGCGCCAGCAGCGCCGGAACAGGGGACCCCTACAATGAGCAGTTCTTC.

This clonotype occurred many times. This chain uses TRBV10-3 with TRBJ2-4, with 8 bases fitting TRBD1. Germline V gene data show CDR1 as ENHRY and CDR2 as SYGVKD. Trimming cost V 6 bases and J 6 bases; bases outside gene matches: 7. CDR3 length: 14 residues. CDR3 DNA sequence: TGTGCCATCAGCGAGGACAGGGCTATAAACATTCAGTACTTC. Protein product: CAISEDRAINIQYF.

This clonotype showed up many times. The chain uses TRBV7-2 and TRBJ2-1; TRBD2 agrees at 7 bases. The V and J ends lost 0 bases and 3 bases, in that order; junction bases with no gene match: 2. Germline V CDR1 and CDR2: SGHTA, FQGNSA. CDR3 length: 15 residues. CDR3 loop: CASSLALADYNEQFF. CDR3 bases: TGTGCCAGCAGCTTAGCCCTAGCGGACTACAATGAGCAGTTCTTC.

Ten or more counts support this clonotype. The chain employs TRBV2 and TRBJ2-1, with 7 nucleotides matching TRBD2. The CDR3 covers 15 residues. J lost 3 bases, V lost 6 bases, and 8 bases had no gene match. CDR1 is SNHLY, CDR2 FYNNEI, per germline. The CDR3 here is CASSLGLENYNEQFF. Here the CDR3 DNA reads TGTGCCAGCAGCCTTGGACTAGAGAACTACAATGAGCAGTTCTTC.

The genes are TRBV4-1 and TRBJ2-1; TRBD2 agrees at 10 bases. The length of the CDR3 is 18 residues. The germline CDR1 and CDR2 sequences are MGHRA and YSYEKL. The junction had 7 bases not matched to a gene; V was cut back by 2 bases and J by 0 bases. CDR3 residues: CASSQSTSGLSSYNEQFF. CDR3 nucleotides: TGCGCCAGCAGCCAATCGACTAGCGGGCTTAGCTCCTACAATGAGCAGTTCTTC.

This clonotype was recorded at least ten times. The chain employs TRBV30 and TRBJ2-5; D gene unclear. The CDR3 runs to 11 residues. The germline CDR1 and CDR2 sequences are GTSNPN and SVGIG (reference sequence). Trimming removed 2 bases at V and 5 bases at J, with 6 bases between. The CDR3 region has the DNA TGTGCCTGGAGTTACGGGGAGACCCAGTACTTC. It yields the protein CAWSYGETQYF.

This clonotype was picked up many times. In nucleotides, the CDR3 is TGCAGTGCTAGAGGTCTCGGGAGTGAGCAGTTCTTC. This gives the protein CSARGLGSEQFF. The chain has TRBV20-1 and TRBJ2-1; TRBD2 is a possible D gene (6 bases). Germline values: CDR1 DFQATT, CDR2 SNEGSKA (reference sequence). The CDR3 is 12 residues long. With 1 base removed from V and 9 bases from J, the gap between germline ends came to 10 bases.